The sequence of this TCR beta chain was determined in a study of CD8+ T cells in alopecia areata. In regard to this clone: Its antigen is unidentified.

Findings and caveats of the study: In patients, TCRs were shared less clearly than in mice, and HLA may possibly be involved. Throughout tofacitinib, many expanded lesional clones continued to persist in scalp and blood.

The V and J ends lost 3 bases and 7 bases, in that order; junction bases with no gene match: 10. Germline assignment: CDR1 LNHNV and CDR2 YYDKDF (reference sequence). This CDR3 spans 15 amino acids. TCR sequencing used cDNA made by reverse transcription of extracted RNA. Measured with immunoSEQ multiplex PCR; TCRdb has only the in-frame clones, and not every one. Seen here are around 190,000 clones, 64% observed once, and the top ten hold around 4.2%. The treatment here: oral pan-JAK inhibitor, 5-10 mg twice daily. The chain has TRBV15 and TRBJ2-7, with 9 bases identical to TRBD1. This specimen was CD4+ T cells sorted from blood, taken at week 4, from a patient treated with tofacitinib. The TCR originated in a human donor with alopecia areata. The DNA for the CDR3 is TGTGCCACCAGCAGCAGGGGACAGGGCGCTTTGGAGCAGTACTTC. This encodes CATSSRGQGALEQYF.